This T cell receptor beta chain was obtained from a study of CD8 T cells in Susac syndrome. General observations from the study: It was acknowledged in the study that its TCR sequencing and HLA analysis involved a relatively small number of individuals.

The RNA, about 0.5 to 1 ug, was put through reverse transcription using random hexamers. TCRdb independently ran MiXCR on the immunoSEQ multiplex PCR reads; one entry per CDR3 protein. The sample includes approximately 90,000 distinct CDR3 sequences, over 85% of them seen just once. This CDR3 has 17 amino acids. V lost 3 bases, J lost 0 bases, and 13 bases lay in between. Germline CDR1 reads SGHNT; CDR2 reads YYREEE (reference sequence). The sample holds one count of this clonotype. The antigen is undetermined. The sequence was collected from a human donor in good health. What was sequenced was CD8+ T cells from PBMCs. The V call is TRBV5-4, the J call TRBJ2-6; tentatively, D is TRBD2 (6 bases). DNA of the CDR3: TGTGCCAGCAGCTCCCGGGACTCTCGCTCTGGGGCCAACGTCCTGACTTTC. Encoded protein: CASSSRDSRSGANVLTF.